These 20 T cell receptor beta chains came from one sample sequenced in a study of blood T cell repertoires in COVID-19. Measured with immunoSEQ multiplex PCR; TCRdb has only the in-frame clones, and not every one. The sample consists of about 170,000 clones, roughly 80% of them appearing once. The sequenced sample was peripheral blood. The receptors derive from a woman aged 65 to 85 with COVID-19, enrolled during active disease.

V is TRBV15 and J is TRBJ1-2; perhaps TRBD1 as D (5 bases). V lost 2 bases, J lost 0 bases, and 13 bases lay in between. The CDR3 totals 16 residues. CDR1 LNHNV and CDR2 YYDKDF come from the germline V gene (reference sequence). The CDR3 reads CATSRTGRGTNYGYTF. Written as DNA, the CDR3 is TGTGCCACCAGCAGAACGGGACGGGGGACTAACTATGGCTACACCTTC.

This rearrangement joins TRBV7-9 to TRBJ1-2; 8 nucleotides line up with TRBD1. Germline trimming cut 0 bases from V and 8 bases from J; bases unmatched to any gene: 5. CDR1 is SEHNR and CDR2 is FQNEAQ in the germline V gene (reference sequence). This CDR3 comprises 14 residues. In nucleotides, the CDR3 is TGTGCCAGCAGCTTAGCGCAGGGGGCGCGGGGCTACACCTTC. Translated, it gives CASSLAQGARGYTF.

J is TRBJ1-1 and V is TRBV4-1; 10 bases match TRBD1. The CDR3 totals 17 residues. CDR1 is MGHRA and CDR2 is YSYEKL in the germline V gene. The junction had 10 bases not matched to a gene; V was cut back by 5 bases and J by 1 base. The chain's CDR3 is CASSKSPGTGANTEAFF. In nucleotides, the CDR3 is TGCGCCAGCAGCAAAAGTCCCGGGACAGGGGCGAACACTGAAGCTTTCTTT.

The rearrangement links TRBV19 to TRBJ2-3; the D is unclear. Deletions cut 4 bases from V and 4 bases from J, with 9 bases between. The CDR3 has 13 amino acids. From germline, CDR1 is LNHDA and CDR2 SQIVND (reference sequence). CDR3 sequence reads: CASSRLDSDTQYF. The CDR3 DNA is TGTGCCAGTAGTAGGCTAGACTCAGATACGCAGTATTTT.

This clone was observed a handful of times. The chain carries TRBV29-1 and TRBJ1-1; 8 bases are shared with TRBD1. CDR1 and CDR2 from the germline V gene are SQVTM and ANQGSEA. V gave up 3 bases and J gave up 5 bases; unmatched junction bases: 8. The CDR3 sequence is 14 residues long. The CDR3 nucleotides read TGCAGCGTTGATCAGGGGGCAGGGGTTACTGAAGCTTTCTTT. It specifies CSVDQGAGVTEAFF.

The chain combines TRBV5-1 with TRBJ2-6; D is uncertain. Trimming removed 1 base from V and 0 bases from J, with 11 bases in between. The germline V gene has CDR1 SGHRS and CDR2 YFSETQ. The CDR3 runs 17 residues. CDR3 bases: TGCGCCAGCAGCTTGAGTACTTCCCCCTCTGGGGCCAACGTCCTGACTTTC. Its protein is CASSLSTSPSGANVLTF. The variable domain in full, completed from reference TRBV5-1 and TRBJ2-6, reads KAGVTQTPRYLIKTRGQQVTLSCSPISGHRSVSWYQQTPGQGLQFLFEYFSETQRNKGNFPGRFSGRQFSNSRSEMNVSTLELGDSALYLCASSLSTSPSGANVLTFGAGSRLTVL.

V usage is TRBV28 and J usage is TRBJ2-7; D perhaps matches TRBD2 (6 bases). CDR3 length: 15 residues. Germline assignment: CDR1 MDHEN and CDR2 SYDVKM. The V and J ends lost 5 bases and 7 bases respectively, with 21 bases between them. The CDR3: CASSPRGGPREEQYF. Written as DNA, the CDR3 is TGTGCCAGCAGTCCACGAGGAGGGCCTCGCGAGGAGCAGTACTTC.

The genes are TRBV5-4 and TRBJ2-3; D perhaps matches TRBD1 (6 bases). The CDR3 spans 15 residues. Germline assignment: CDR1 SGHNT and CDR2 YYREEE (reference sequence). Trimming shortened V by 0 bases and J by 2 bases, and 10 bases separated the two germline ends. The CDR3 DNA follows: TGTGCCAGCAGCTTGGCGGGGACATACACAGATACGCAGTATTTT. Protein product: CASSLAGTYTDTQYF.

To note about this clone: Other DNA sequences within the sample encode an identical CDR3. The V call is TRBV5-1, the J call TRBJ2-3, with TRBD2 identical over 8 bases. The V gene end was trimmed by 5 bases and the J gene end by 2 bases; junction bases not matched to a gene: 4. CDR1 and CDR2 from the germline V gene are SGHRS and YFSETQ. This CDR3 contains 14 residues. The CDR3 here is CASSLAGSTDTQYF. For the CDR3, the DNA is TGCGCCAGCAGTTTAGCGGGATCCACAGATACGCAGTATTTT.

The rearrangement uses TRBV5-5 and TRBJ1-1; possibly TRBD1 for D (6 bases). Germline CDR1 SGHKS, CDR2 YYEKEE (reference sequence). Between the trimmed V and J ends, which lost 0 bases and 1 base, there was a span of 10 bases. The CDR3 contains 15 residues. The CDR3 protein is CASSLVLGANTEAFF. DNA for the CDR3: TGTGCCAGCAGCTTGGTCCTGGGGGCGAACACTGAAGCTTTCTTT. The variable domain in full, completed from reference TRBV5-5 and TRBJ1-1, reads DAGVTQSPTHLIKTRGQQVTLRCSPISGHKSVSWYQQVLGQGPQFIFQYYEKEERGRGNFPDRFSARQFPNYSSELNVNALLLGDSALYLCASSLVLGANTEAFFGQGTRLTVV.

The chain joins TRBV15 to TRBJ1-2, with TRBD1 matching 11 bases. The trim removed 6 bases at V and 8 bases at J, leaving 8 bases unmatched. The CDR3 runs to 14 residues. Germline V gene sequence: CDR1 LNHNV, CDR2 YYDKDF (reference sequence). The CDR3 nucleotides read TGTGCCACCAGAGCGGACAGGGGGCCTTGGGGCTACACCTTC. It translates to CATRADRGPWGYTF.

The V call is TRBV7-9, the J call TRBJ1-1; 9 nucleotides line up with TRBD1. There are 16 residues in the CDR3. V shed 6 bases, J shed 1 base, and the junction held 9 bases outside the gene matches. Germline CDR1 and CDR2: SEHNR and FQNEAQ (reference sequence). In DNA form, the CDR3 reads TGTGCCAGCAGGGGACAGGGAAAAATAACGAACACTGAAGCTTTCTTT. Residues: CASRGQGKITNTEAFF.

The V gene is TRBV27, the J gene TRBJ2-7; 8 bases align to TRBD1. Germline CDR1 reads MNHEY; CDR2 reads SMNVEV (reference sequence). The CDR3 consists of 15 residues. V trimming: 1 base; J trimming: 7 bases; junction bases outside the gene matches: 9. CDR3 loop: CASSLFAGGAGEQYF. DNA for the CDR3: TGTGCCAGCAGTTTATTTGCAGGGGGCGCGGGGGAGCAGTACTTC.

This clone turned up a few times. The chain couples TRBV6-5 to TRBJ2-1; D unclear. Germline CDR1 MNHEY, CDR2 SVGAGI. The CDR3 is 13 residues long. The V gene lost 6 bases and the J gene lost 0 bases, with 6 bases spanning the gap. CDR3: CASSQYSYNEQFF. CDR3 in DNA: TGTGCCAGCAGCCAGTACTCCTACAATGAGCAGTTCTTC.

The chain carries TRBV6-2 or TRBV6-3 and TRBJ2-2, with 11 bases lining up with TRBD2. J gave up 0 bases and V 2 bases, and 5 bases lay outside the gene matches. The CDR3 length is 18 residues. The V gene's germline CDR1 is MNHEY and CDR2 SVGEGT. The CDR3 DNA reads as TGTGCCAGCAGTTACCCTCGGACTAGCGGGTCGAACACCGGGGAGCTGTTTTTT. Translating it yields CASSYPRTSGSNTGELFF.

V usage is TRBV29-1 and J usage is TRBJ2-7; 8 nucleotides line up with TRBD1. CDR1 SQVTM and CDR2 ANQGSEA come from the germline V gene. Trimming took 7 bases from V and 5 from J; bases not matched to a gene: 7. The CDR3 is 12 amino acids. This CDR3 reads CSAGTGQDEQYF. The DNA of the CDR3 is TGCAGCGCCGGGACAGGACAAGACGAGCAGTACTTC.

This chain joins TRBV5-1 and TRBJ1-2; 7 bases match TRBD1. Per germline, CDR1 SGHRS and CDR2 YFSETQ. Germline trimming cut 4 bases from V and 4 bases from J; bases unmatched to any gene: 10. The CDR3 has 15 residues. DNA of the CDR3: TGCGCCAGCAGCGGAGGGGGCAGAAGCCTCTATGGCTACACCTTC. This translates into CASSGGGRSLYGYTF.

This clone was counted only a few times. CDR3 nucleotide sequence: TGTGCCAGCATGGGGGGAGACTACGAGCAGTACTTC. Its translation: CASMGGDYEQYF. The chain uses TRBV2 and TRBJ2-7; a weak D match, TRBD2 (6 bases). Germline V gives CDR1 SNHLY, CDR2 FYNNEI. CDR3 size: 12 residues. Trimming pared 7 bases from V and 3 bases from J, leaving 10 bases between.

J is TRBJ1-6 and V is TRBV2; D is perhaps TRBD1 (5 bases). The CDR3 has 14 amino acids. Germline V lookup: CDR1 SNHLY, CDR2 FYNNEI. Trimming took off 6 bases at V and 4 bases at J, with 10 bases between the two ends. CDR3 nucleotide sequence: TGTGCCAGCAGGCTACAGGTTTATAATTCACCCCTCCACTTT. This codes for CASRLQVYNSPLHF. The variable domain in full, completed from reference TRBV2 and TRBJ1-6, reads EPEVTQTPSHQVTQMGQEVILRCVPISNHLYFYWYRQILGQKVEFLVSFYNNEISEKSEIFDDQFSVERPDGSNFTLKIRSTKLEDSAMYFCASRLQVYNSPLHFGNGTRLTVT.

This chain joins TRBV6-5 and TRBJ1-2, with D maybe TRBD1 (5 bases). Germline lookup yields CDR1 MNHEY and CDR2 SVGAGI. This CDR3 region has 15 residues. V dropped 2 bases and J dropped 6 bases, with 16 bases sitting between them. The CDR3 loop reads CASSYQGQATDGYTF. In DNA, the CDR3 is TGTGCCAGCAGTTACCAGGGCCAGGCTACCGATGGCTACACCTTC.